A selection of T cell receptor beta chains follows, all from one sample in a study of identical twins. TCRdb itself ran the 5' RACE reads through MiXCR, one entry per CDR3 protein. The sample lists 1.5 million to 2 million distinct CDR3 sequences, under 35% occurring once. Sequencing input: cord blood. Receptor source: a newborn girl in good health. CDR3s include the opening cysteine and the closing phenylalanine or tryptophan. The D gene is left open where the match is weak. Some rows mark clone size as missing; the rest say once, few, many or name a class of expanded clone.

size,length,V,D,J,CDR3,DNA
-,15,TRBV24-1,-,TRBJ2-1,CAASEGGTSYNEQFF,TGTGCCGCCAGTGAAGGCGGGACCTCCTACAATGAGCAGTTCTTC
few,16,TRBV6-5,TRBD1,TRBJ2-5,CASSRLGQGALETQYF,TGTGCCAGCAGCCGCCTCGGACAGGGGGCTTTGGAGACCCAGTACTTC
few,15,TRBV2,-,TRBJ1-5,CASSEALVRNQPQHF,TGTGCCAGCAGTGAAGCGCTTGTCAGGAATCAGCCCCAGCATTTT
-,15,TRBV6-5,TRBD2,TRBJ2-7,CASSYSGSRYHEQYF,TGTGCCAGCAGCTATAGCGGGAGTAGATACCATGAGCAGTACTTC
-,15,TRBV28,-,TRBJ2-6,CASRTRGVGANVLTF,TGTGCCAGCAGAACAAGAGGGGTAGGGGCCAACGTCCTGACTTTC
few,17,TRBV24-1,TRBD2,TRBJ2-7,CATSDLPGLAVRYEQYF,TGTGCCACCAGTGATTTGCCCGGACTAGCGGTTAGGTACGAGCAGTACTTC
few,14,TRBV5-1,-,TRBJ1-5,CASSLLTGDQPQHF,TGCGCCAGCAGCTTGCTCACGGGAGACCAGCCCCAGCATTTT
-,14,TRBV2,-,TRBJ2-1,CASSGGRSHNEQFF,TGTGCCAGCAGTGGTGGGCGCTCCCACAATGAGCAGTTCTTC
-,13,TRBV20-1,-,TRBJ1-2,CSASTGQGWGYTF,TGCAGTGCTAGCACGGGTCAGGGGTGGGGCTACACCTTC
few,15,TRBV4-1,TRBD2,TRBJ2-3,CASRDSGSLTDTQYF,TGCGCCAGCAGGGATAGCGGGAGTCTCACAGATACGCAGTATTTT
-,15,TRBV5-6,-,TRBJ1-4,CASSDGTVSNEKLFF,TGTGCCAGCAGCGACGGGACGGTGTCTAATGAAAAACTGTTTTTT
many,11,TRBV2,-,TRBJ1-2,CASRALYGYTF,TGTGCCAGCAGGGCTCTCTATGGCTACACCTTC
few,14,TRBV6-5,TRBD1,TRBJ2-5,CASSYPRDSYVQYF,TGTGCCAGCAGTTACCCCCGGGACAGCTACGTGCAGTACTTC
-,15,TRBV20-1,TRBD1,TRBJ2-7,CSAYPGQGILYEQYF,TGCAGTGCTTACCCTGGACAGGGGATCCTCTACGAGCAGTACTTC
-,16,TRBV6-1,TRBD1,TRBJ2-7,CATSDSDRGSVYEQYF,TGTGCCACCAGTGACTCTGACAGGGGTTCTGTCTACGAGCAGTACTTC
-,15,TRBV3-1,TRBD2,TRBJ2-5,CASSQVAGDWYEQYF,TGTGCCAGCAGCCAAGTAGCGGGGGATTGGTATGAGCAGTACTTC
-,15,TRBV5-1,-,TRBJ2-7,CASSLAPRENYEQYF,TGCGCCAGCAGCTTGGCTCCAAGGGAAAACTACGAGCAGTACTTC
few,13,TRBV7-6,-,TRBJ2-3,CASSFDLIDTQYF,TGTGCCAGCAGCTTCGACCTCATAGATACGCAGTATTTT
-,16,TRBV12-3/TRBV12-4,-,TRBJ2-1,CASSLPGAGLRNEQFF,TGTGCCAGCAGTCTACCGGGGGCGGGCCTACGAAATGAGCAGTTCTTC
few,12,TRBV7-8,-,TRBJ2-1,CASSVKGNEQFF,TGTGCCAGCAGTGTTAAGGGTAATGAGCAGTTCTTC
few,17,TRBV7-2,-,TRBJ2-7,CASSLTVAPTTRREQYF,TGTGCCAGCAGCTTAACGGTTGCTCCAACTACGCGGCGGGAGCAGTACTTC
-,11,TRBV7-9,-,TRBJ2-1,CASSQSPSGFF,TGTGCCAGCAGCCAAAGTCCCTCCGGGTTCTTC
many,11,TRBV29-1,-,TRBJ1-2,CSVGQSYGYTF,TGCAGCGTTGGACAGAGCTATGGCTACACCTTC
few,13,TRBV12-3/TRBV12-4,-,TRBJ1-2,CASSTGLWDGYTF,TGTGCCAGCAGCACAGGGTTATGGGATGGCTACACCTTC
-,11,TRBV7-9,-,TRBJ1-2,CASSLGSSYTF,TGTGCCAGCAGCTTAGGTAGTAGCTACACCTTC
many,13,TRBV20-1,-,TRBJ1-6,CSARDTSNSPLHF,TGCAGTGCTCGGGACACTAGCAATTCACCCCTCCACTTT
-,14,TRBV6-2/TRBV6-3,-,TRBJ1-2,CASYHAGGKYGYTF,TGTGCCAGCTACCACGCCGGGGGGAAGTATGGCTACACCTTC
few,14,TRBV12-3/TRBV12-4,TRBD1,TRBJ2-7,CASTPGTGNYEQYF,TGTGCCAGCACCCCCGGGACAGGGAACTACGAGCAGTACTTC
many,14,TRBV20-1,TRBD2,TRBJ2-3,CSAPLAGRTDTQYF,TGCAGTGCTCCTTTAGCGGGGCGTACAGATACGCAGTATTTT
-,19,TRBV4-1,-,TRBJ1-1,CASSQGLRALLFMNTEAFF,TGCGCCAGCAGCCAAGGGTTGCGAGCCTTACTCTTCATGAACACTGAAGCTTTCTTT
-,15,TRBV4-2,-,TRBJ1-1,CASSQEGTLDTEAFF,TGTGCCAGCAGCCAAGAGGGGACCTTGGACACTGAAGCTTTCTTT
few,18,TRBV20-1,TRBD1,TRBJ1-4,CSARDKTGKFGSNEKLFF,TGCAGTGCTAGAGATAAGACAGGGAAGTTTGGATCTAATGAAAAACTGTTTTTT
few,14,TRBV5-1,TRBD2,TRBJ2-3,CASSLLGRADTQYF,TGCGCCAGCAGCTTGCTCGGGAGGGCAGATACGCAGTATTTT